These T cell receptor beta chains were read from a single sample in a study of blood T cell repertoires in COVID-19. The assay was immunoSEQ multiplex PCR, and TCRdb's table has in-frame clones only and misses some. The sample includes 100,000 or so clones, about two thirds of them seen just once. The material sequenced was peripheral blood. The receptors here all came from a woman of 80 years or more with acute or convalescent COVID-19. The conserved cysteine and the conserved F or W are not part of the CDR3 here. The D gene is left open where the match is weak.

CDR3aa	v_gene	j_gene	d_gene
ASRKLAGGQLGETQY	TRBV19	TRBJ2-5	TRBD2
ASSFGQGMNTEAF	TRBV7-9	TRBJ1-1	TRBD1
ASSHYTGANTEAF	TRBV27	TRBJ1-1	TRBD1
ASSRGQGTNTEAF	TRBV5-5	TRBJ1-1	TRBD1
ASSRWSDQETQY	TRBV3-1/TRBV3-2	TRBJ2-5	-
ASSYSYHPNTEAF	TRBV7-9	TRBJ1-1	-
VVSSGNTIY	TRBV3-1/TRBV3-2	TRBJ1-3	-
ASSFLTGEAF	TRBV5-4	TRBJ1-1	TRBD1
ASSSGTGKAF	TRBV6-5	TRBJ1-1	TRBD1
ASSRRLAGGEETQY	TRBV9	TRBJ2-5	TRBD2
ASSGTGATYEQY	TRBV25-1	TRBJ2-7	TRBD1
ASSLEPRNYHEQF	TRBV5-1	TRBJ2-1	-
SGGGQGANGYT	TRBV29-1	TRBJ1-2	TRBD1
ASSWRTGESEQY	TRBV5-4	TRBJ2-7	TRBD1
SVEDWEDNEQF	TRBV29-1	TRBJ2-1	-
ASSPRTAEAF	TRBV2	TRBJ1-1	-
ASSEDRGQGSGQPQH	TRBV6-1	TRBJ1-5	TRBD1
ASSSIGQGLNYGYT	TRBV7-8	TRBJ1-2	TRBD1
ASSLGPGADTQY	TRBV11-3	TRBJ2-3	-
ASSLLPGQGAQNTEAF	TRBV18	TRBJ1-1	TRBD1
ASRTSGGAKEF	TRBV7-9	TRBJ2-1	TRBD2
ASSSGLSYNEQF	TRBV7-2	TRBJ2-1	-
ASSSQTSGGADEQF	TRBV11-2	TRBJ2-1	TRBD2
ASSESPYREGYGYT	TRBV6-1	TRBJ1-2	-
ASSSGRQENYGYT	TRBV9	TRBJ1-2	-
ASSYSSREQY	TRBV6-2/TRBV6-3	TRBJ2-7	-
ASSPWQGLDSGNTIY	TRBV18	TRBJ1-3	-
ASSLEKQGGNTIY	TRBV5-4	TRBJ1-3	TRBD1
ASSILGQSEAF	TRBV19	TRBJ1-1	-
ASSSAGGSPETQY	TRBV7-2	TRBJ2-5	TRBD2
ASSLSFGANVLT	TRBV5-4	TRBJ2-6	-
ASSWGPSDGYT	TRBV5-6	TRBJ1-2	-
ASSHDRPTRNEKLF	TRBV4-1	TRBJ1-4	-
ASTEGDYGYT	TRBV12-3/TRBV12-4	TRBJ1-2	-
ASKQGAETDTQY	TRBV6-4	TRBJ2-3	TRBD1
SVVLQGQYEQY	TRBV29-1	TRBJ2-7	TRBD1
ASSLIGDSSPLH	TRBV27	TRBJ1-6	-
ASSPPGTGSEQY	TRBV6-5	TRBJ2-7	TRBD1
ASSLGYSNQPQH	TRBV5-5	TRBJ1-5	-
ASSVMFTDTQY	TRBV7-2	TRBJ2-3	-
ASSLWTDGRTEAF	TRBV5-5	TRBJ1-1	-
ASSLFRDSREAF	TRBV5-4	TRBJ1-1	TRBD1